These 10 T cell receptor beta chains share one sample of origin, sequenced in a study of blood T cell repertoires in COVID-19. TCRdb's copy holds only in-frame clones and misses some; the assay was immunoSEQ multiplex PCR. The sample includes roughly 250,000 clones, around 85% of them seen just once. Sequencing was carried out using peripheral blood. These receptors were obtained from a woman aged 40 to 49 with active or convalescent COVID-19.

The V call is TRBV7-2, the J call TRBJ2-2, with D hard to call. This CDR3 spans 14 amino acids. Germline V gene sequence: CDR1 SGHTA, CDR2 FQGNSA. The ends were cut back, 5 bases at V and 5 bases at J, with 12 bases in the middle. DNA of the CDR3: TGTGCCAGCAGCACCCAAGCATCGACCGGGGAGCTGTTTTTT. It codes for CASSTQASTGELFF. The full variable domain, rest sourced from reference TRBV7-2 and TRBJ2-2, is GAGVSQSPSNKVTEKGKDVELRCDPISGHTALYWYRQSLGQGLEFLIYFQGNSAPDKSGLPSDRFSAERTGGSVSTLTIQRTQQEDSAVYLCASSTQASTGELFFGEGSRLTVL.

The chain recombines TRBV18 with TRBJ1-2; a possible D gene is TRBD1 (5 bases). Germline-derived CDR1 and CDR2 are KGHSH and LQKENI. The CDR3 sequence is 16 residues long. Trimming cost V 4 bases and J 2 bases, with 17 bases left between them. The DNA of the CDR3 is TGTGCCAGCTCACGAGCGCCTGGGGGGAACAACTATGGCTACACCTTC. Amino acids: CASSRAPGGNNYGYTF.

CDR3 loop: CASSLVVSSTDTQYF. Here the CDR3 DNA reads TGCGCCAGCAGCTTGGTCGTCAGTAGCACAGATACGCAGTATTTT. The chain is built from TRBV5-1 and TRBJ2-3; D is undetermined. Germline assignment: CDR1 SGHRS and CDR2 YFSETQ. The V end was cut by 0 bases, the J end by 0 bases, with 8 bases between. The CDR3 spans 15 residues.

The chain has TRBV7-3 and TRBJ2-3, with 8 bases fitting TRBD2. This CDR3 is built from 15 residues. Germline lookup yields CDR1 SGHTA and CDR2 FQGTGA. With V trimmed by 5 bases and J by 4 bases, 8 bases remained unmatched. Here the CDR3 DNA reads TGTGCCAGCAGCCCGGGGGGGCGTCGGTCAGATACGCAGTATTTT. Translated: CASSPGGRRSDTQYF.

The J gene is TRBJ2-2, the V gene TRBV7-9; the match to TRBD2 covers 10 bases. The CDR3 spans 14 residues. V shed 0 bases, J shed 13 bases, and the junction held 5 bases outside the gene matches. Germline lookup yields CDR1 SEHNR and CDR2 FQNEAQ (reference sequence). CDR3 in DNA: TGTGCCAGCAGCTTAGCGGCTAGCGGGGGTATGCTGTTTTTT. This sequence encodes CASSLAASGGMLFF. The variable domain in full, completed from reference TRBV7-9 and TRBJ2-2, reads DTGVSQNPRHKITKRGQNVTFRCDPISEHNRLYWYRQTLGQGPEFLTYFQNEAQLEKSRLLSDRFSAERPKGSFSTLEIQRTEQGDSAMYLCASSLAASGGMLFFGEGSRLTVL.

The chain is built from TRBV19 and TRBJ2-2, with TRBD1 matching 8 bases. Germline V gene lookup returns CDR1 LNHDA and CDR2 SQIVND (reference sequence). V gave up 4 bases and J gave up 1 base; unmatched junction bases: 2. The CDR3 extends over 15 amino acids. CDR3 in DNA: TGTGCCAGTAGTAAAGGACAGGGGAACACCGGGGAGCTGTTTTTT. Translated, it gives CASSKGQGNTGELFF.

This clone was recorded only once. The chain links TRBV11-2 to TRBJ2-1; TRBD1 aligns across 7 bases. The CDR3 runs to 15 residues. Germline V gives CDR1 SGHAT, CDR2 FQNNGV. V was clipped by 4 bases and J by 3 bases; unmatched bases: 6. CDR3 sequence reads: CASSSYRGGYNEQFF. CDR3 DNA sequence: TGTGCCAGCAGCTCGTACAGGGGTGGCTACAATGAGCAGTTCTTC.

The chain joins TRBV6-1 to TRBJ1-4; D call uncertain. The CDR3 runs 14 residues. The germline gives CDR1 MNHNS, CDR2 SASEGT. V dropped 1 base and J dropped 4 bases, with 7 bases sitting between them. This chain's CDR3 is CASSEGQFNEKLFF. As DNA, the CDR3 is TGTGCCAGCAGTGAAGGGCAGTTTAATGAAAAACTGTTTTTT.

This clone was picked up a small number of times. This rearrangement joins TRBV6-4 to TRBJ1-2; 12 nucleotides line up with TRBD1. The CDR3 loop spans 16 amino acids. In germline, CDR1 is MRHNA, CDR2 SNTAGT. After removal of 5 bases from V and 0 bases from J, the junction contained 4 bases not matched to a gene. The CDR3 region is CASSWGTGGPNYGYTF. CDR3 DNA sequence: TGTGCCAGCAGTTGGGGGACAGGGGGCCCTAACTATGGCTACACCTTC.

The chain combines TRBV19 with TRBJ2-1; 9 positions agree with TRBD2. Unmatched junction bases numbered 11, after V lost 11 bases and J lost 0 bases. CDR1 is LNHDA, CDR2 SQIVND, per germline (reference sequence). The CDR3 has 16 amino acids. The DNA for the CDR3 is TGTGCCTCGGATAGCGGGGGACCGCTCTCCTACAATGAGCAGTTCTTC. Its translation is CASDSGGPLSYNEQFF.